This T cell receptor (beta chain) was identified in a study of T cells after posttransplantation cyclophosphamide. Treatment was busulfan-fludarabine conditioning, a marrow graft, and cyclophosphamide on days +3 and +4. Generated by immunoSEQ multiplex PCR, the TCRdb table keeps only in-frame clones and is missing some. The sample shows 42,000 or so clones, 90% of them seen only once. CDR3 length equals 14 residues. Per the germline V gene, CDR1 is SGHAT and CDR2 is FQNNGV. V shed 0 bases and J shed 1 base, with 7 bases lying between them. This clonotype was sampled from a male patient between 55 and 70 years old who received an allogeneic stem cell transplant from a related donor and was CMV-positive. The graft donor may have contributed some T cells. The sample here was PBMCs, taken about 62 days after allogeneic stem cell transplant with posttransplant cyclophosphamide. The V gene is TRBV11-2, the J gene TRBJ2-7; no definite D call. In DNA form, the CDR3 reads TGTGCCAGCAGCTTAGATCTGAGGTCCTACGAGCAGTACGTC. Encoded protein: CASSLDLRSYEQYV.